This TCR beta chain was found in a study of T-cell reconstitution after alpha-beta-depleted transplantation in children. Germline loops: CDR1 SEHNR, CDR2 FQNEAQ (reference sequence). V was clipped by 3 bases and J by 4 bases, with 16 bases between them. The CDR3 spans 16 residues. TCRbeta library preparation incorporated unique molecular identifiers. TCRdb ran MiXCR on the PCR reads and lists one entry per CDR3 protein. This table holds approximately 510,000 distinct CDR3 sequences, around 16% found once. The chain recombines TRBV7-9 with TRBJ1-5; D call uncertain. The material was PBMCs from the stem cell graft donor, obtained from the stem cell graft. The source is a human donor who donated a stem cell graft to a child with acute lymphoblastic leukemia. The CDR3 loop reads CASSLGYGLGNQPQHF. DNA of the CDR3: TGTGCCAGCAGCTTGGGTTATGGGTTAGGTAATCAGCCCCAGCATTTT.